This is a list of T cell receptor beta chains from one sample in a study of T cell repertoires in cytomegalovirus infection. From the reads, TCRdb called clonotypes with MiXCR, one entry per CDR3 protein. The repertoire has some 900,000 distinct CDR3 sequences, 32% of them found once; the top ten carry roughly 12%. These receptors' targets are unknown. Material: cultured CD8+ T cells from PBMCs, obtained from culture after CMV antigen stimulation. These receptor sequences come from a human donor in good health (CMV status not recorded). Some clones in this sample may be carry-over from other donors' samples. CDR3s leave out the opening cysteine and the closing phenylalanine or tryptophan. Fields, in order: V gene, CDR3 protein.

V gene: TRBV12-5; CDR3 protein: ASSTEVNSPLH
V gene: TRBV28; CDR3 protein: ASARGGSYEQY
V gene: TRBV7-9; CDR3 protein: ASSLVVGSRTEAF
V gene: TRBV28; CDR3 protein: ASSSKTWGETQY
V gene: TRBV19; CDR3 protein: ASSIGLRTSGPNNEQF
V gene: TRBV7-6; CDR3 protein: ASSLRVGGANTGELF
V gene: TRBV12-3/TRBV12-4; CDR3 protein: ASTMQGYEQY
V gene: TRBV7-2; CDR3 protein: ASSTTGAGETQY
V gene: TRBV6-1; CDR3 protein: ASSERGLISTDTQY
V gene: TRBV4-1; CDR3 protein: ASSQAVRGVTDTQY
V gene: TRBV5-6; CDR3 protein: ASSHPRGGRCNEQF
V gene: TRBV4-2; CDR3 protein: ASSQGDWGSSPLH
V gene: TRBV4-3; CDR3 protein: PSSQALGNQETQY
V gene: TRBV7-9; CDR3 protein: ANSFGGLAGITYNEQF
V gene: TRBV6-1; CDR3 protein: ASSDPSGGAYNEQF
V gene: TRBV6-5; CDR3 protein: ASSPVTGEEGYT
V gene: TRBV7-9; CDR3 protein: ASNAPRGGEALH
V gene: TRBV12-3/TRBV12-4; CDR3 protein: ASSSPGQYQETQY
V gene: TRBV5-5; CDR3 protein: ASSIASRGNEQF
V gene: TRBV12-3/TRBV12-4; CDR3 protein: ASRGGSWLGETQY
V gene: TRBV6-6; CDR3 protein: ASRKKGEVNSPLH
V gene: TRBV7-8; CDR3 protein: ASSFYGTREQPQH